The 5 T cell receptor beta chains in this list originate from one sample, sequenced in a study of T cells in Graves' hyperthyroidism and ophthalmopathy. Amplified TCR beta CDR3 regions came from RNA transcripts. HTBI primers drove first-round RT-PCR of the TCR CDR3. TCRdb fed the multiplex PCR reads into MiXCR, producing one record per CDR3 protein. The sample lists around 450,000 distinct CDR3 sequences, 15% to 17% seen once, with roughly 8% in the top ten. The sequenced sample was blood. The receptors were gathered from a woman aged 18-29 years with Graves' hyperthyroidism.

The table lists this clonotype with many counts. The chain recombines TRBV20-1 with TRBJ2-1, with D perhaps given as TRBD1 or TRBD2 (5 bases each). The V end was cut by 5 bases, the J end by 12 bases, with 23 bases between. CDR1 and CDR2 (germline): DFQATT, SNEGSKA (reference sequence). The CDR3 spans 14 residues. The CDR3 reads CSAHQTLGRTGQFF. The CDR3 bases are TGCAGTGCTCATCAGACCCTGGGACGCACGGGGCAGTTCTTC.

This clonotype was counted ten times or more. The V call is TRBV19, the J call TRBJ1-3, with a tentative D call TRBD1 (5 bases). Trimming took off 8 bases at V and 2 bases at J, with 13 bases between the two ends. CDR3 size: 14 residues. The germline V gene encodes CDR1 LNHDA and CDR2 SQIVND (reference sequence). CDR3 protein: CASFIGTAGNTIYF. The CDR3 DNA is TGTGCCAGTTTCATAGGGACGGCTGGAAACACCATATATTTT.

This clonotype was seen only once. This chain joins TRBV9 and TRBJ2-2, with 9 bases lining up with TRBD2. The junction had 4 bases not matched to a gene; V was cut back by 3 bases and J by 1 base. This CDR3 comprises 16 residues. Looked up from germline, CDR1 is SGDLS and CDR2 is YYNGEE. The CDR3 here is CASSDIAGENTGELFF. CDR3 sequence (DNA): TGTGCCAGCAGCGACATAGCGGGGGAGAACACCGGGGAGCTGTTTTTT.

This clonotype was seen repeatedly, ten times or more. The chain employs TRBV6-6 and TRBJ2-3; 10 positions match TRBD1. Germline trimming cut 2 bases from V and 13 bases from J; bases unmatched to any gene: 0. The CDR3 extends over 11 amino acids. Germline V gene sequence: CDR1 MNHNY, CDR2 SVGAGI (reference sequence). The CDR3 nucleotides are TGTGCCAGCAGTTACGGGACAGGGGAGTATTTT. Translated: CASSYGTGEYF.

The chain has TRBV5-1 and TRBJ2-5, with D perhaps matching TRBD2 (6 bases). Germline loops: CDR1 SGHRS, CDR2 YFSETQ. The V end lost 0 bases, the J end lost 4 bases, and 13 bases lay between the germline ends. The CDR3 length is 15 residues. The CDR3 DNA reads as TGCGCCAGCAGCTTGGGGGGGTCCGGGGGAGAGACCCAGTACTTC. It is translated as CASSLGGSGGETQYF.